Listed below are T cell receptor beta chains from one sample, sequenced in a study of blood T cell repertoires in COVID-19. The data were produced by immunoSEQ multiplex PCR, yet TCRdb's version contains in-frame clones alone and is incomplete. The sample lists just over 250,000 clones, approximately 86% occurring once. The specimen was peripheral blood. The receptors derive from a man aged 35-49 years who had recovered from COVID-19. CDR3s include the opening cysteine and the closing phenylalanine or tryptophan. Each record gives: D gene, clone size, J gene, V gene, CDR3 protein. D genes are given only for firm matches. Rows may omit the clone size; those that give it use once, few, many or a size class.

TRBD2 | . | TRBJ2-1 | TRBV7-8 | CASSLAGGGFDEQFF
TRBD1 | . | TRBJ1-2 | TRBV7-9 | CASLPLRGQGSFYGYTF
. | . | TRBJ2-5 | TRBV12-1 | CASSSRARGTQYF
TRBD2 | . | TRBJ2-3 | TRBV5-1 | CASSFLGLAYTDTQYF
. | . | TRBJ2-7 | TRBV6-2/TRBV6-3 | CASSYSGTTYEQYF
. | . | TRBJ2-1 | TRBV7-2 | CASSLDGTPLNEQFF
TRBD1 | once | TRBJ2-3 | TRBV5-1 | CASSSRLGTGPTDTQYF
. | . | TRBJ2-1 | TRBV27 | CASSFRKGAYNEQFF
. | . | TRBJ1-4 | TRBV19 | CASSSSTGVTNEKLFF
TRBD1 | few | TRBJ2-2 | TRBV18 | CASLKPEGGTNTGELFF
. | once | TRBJ1-3 | TRBV29-1 | CSVGQSSGNTIYF
TRBD1 | . | TRBJ2-7 | TRBV29-1 | CSAIGGRGWDQHEQYF
. | few | TRBJ2-7 | TRBV12-3/TRBV12-4 | CASSSPKEYEQYF
TRBD1 | . | TRBJ1-2 | TRBV14 | CASSQSSQGARGYTF
TRBD2 | . | TRBJ2-1 | TRBV5-1 | CASSPRTSGGADNEQFF
TRBD1 | . | TRBJ2-1 | TRBV18 | CASSPRFEGTVALNEQFF
TRBD2 | . | TRBJ2-3 | TRBV11-2 | CASSSYSRASGKDTQYF
. | . | TRBJ1-2 | TRBV9 | CASSVKSGGNYGYTF
TRBD2 | . | TRBJ2-7 | TRBV5-1 | CASRAGGPTYEQYF
TRBD1 | . | TRBJ1-1 | TRBV24-1 | CATSDNGQGRGAFF
. | . | TRBJ2-3 | TRBV19 | CASSGTPMGRDTQYF
. | . | TRBJ2-3 | TRBV30 | CAWSPRASHGDTQYF
TRBD1 | . | TRBJ2-7 | TRBV7-2 | CATGLTGSHEQYF
TRBD1 | . | TRBJ2-5 | TRBV29-1 | CSVRTGGAETQYF
TRBD2 | few | TRBJ2-1 | TRBV5-6 | CASSLAAAGGHNEQFF
. | . | TRBJ1-2 | TRBV11-2 | CASRDGSRGNYGYTF
. | . | TRBJ1-6 | TRBV7-8 | CASSFRAGENSPLHF
. | . | TRBJ1-5 | TRBV12-2 | CASRLSSGVDNQPQHF
TRBD2 | . | TRBJ2-1 | TRBV5-1 | CASSFTSGRLHNEQFF
TRBD2 | many | TRBJ2-7 | TRBV24-1 | CATSDLMREGLDEQYF
. | . | TRBJ2-1 | TRBV10-3 | CAISPQGSYNEQFF
. | . | TRBJ2-7 | TRBV27 | CASSLRRTYVYEQYF
. | many | TRBJ1-2 | TRBV6-5 | CASSYSTTIYGYTF
. | . | TRBJ2-7 | TRBV7-8 | CASSFGAGAIFYEQYF
. | . | TRBJ2-2 | TRBV7-2 | CASSLVASAGELFF
. | . | TRBJ1-2 | TRBV18 | CASSPPPGNYGYTF
TRBD1 | once | TRBJ2-7 | TRBV9 | CASSVSGQGVNEQYF
TRBD2 | . | TRBJ2-7 | TRBV29-1 | CSAAAGWTSGDRSEQYF
. | . | TRBJ2-7 | TRBV7-2 | CASSLEQGHEQYF
. | . | TRBJ2-1 | TRBV7-2 | CASSLDFAGVQFF
TRBD2 | once | TRBJ2-2 | TRBV10-1 | CASSESKLAGDTGELFF
TRBD2 | . | TRBJ2-1 | TRBV11-1 | CASSKLALAGAQFF
TRBD2 | . | TRBJ2-7 | TRBV9 | CASDSGRSGSYEQYF
. | . | TRBJ1-5 | TRBV19 | CASSIAGQPQHF
. | . | TRBJ1-5 | TRBV25-1 | CAAGGASSNQPQHF
TRBD1 | . | TRBJ1-2 | TRBV7-2 | CASSLGGQGVAYGYTF
TRBD2 | . | TRBJ2-1 | TRBV7-9 | CASRPGSLAGEYNEQFF
. | . | TRBJ2-1 | TRBV11-3 | CASRRGSDEQFF
TRBD1 | . | TRBJ1-5 | TRBV10-2 | CASSFTGGGNQPQHF
TRBD2 | once | TRBJ2-3 | TRBV5-1 | CASSLASPGGRARDTQYF
. | . | TRBJ1-1 | TRBV19 | CASLGTKRRVAFF
TRBD1 | many | TRBJ1-2 | TRBV27 | CASSLKTGGYGYTF
TRBD1 | . | TRBJ2-3 | TRBV9 | CASSGQTGSADTQYF
. | . | TRBJ1-2 | TRBV11-2 | CASSPFQGGNYGYTF
. | . | TRBJ2-7 | TRBV3-1/TRBV3-2 | CASSQDPPWGVTHEQYF
TRBD2 | . | TRBJ2-3 | TRBV5-1 | CASSHYPRELSTDTQYF